Presented here are 20 T cell receptor beta chains from one specimen sequenced in a study of T cells in Graves' hyperthyroidism and ophthalmopathy. Amplified regions were TCR beta CDR3 sequences from RNA transcripts. The TCR CDR3 was amplified in a first-round RT-PCR using the HTBI primer set. TCRdb itself ran the multiplex PCR reads through MiXCR, one entry per CDR3 protein. The sample has 400,000 or so distinct CDR3 sequences, 13% to 15% seen once. Input material: blood. These receptors all stem from a woman aged 55-69 years with Graves' ophthalmopathy.

This clonotype was counted at least ten times. The rearrangement joins TRBV30 to TRBJ1-5, with a weak D call TRBD1 (5 bases). Trimming took off 0 bases at V and 6 bases at J, with 9 bases between the two ends. Germline CDR1 reads GTSNPN; CDR2 reads SVGIG (reference sequence). The CDR3 loop spans 13 amino acids. The CDR3 reads CAWSVYGGQPQHF. CDR3 nucleotides: TGTGCCTGGAGTGTATACGGGGGTCAGCCCCAGCATTTT.

This clonotype appeared many times. This chain uses TRBV2 with TRBJ2-3, with D possibly being TRBD1 (6 bases). Trimming stripped 5 bases from V and 2 bases from J, with 11 bases between. Germline V CDR1 and CDR2: SNHLY, FYNNEI. The CDR3 runs 14 residues. The CDR3 protein is CASSRGQTTDTQYF. The CDR3 region has the DNA TGTGCCAGCAGTCGTGGACAGACCACAGATACGCAGTATTTT.

The chain joins TRBV20-1 to TRBJ2-7; 7 bases agree with TRBD1. Germline V gene lookup returns CDR1 DFQATT and CDR2 SNEGSKA (reference sequence). Losses at the gene ends were 5 bases for V and 0 bases for J; bases not matched to a gene: 4. The CDR3 contains 13 residues. The CDR3 sequence is CSARTGISYEQYF. Here the CDR3 DNA reads TGCAGTGCTCGGACAGGCATCTCCTACGAGCAGTACTTC.

This chain links TRBV6-6 with TRBJ2-1, with 8 bases fitting TRBD2. This CDR3 has 16 residues. Germline CDR1 reads MNHNY; CDR2 reads SVGAGI (reference sequence). V shed 0 bases, J shed 5 bases, and the junction held 6 bases outside the gene matches. The CDR3 loop reads CASSYSRREAHNEQFF. The CDR3 DNA is TGTGCCAGCAGTTACTCGAGGCGGGAGGCCCACAATGAGCAGTTCTTC.

This clonotype was detected ten times or more. The V call is TRBV6-1, the J call TRBJ2-3; D call uncertain. CDR1 and CDR2 (germline): MNHNS, SASEGT. This CDR3 is built from 14 residues. The ends were cut back, 10 bases at V and 2 bases at J, with 16 bases in the middle. CDR3 residues: CANPRVATTDTQYF. The CDR3 region has the DNA TGTGCCAACCCCCGGGTCGCTACCACAGATACGCAGTATTTT.

This clonotype was observed at least ten times. The rearrangement joins TRBV5-1 to TRBJ2-7; 9 nucleotides line up with TRBD2. The V segment lost 1 base and the J segment 2 bases; nucleotides outside the gene matches: 4. This CDR3 has 15 amino acids. Germline V gene data show CDR1 as SGHRS and CDR2 as YFSETQ. CDR3 loop: CASSLSAGGTYEQYF. The CDR3 coding sequence is TGCGCCAGCAGCTTGAGCGCGGGAGGGACCTACGAGCAGTACTTC.

This clonotype was counted ten times or more. This chain uses TRBV5-1 with TRBJ2-1, with no clear D. V gave up 1 base and J gave up 8 bases, with 10 bases separating them. The CDR3 length is 13 residues. Germline V gene data show CDR1 as SGHRS and CDR2 as YFSETQ. The CDR3 here is CASSLNPNDEQFF. The CDR3 DNA reads TGCGCCAGCAGCTTGAACCCAAACGATGAGCAGTTCTTC.

Worth noting for this clonotype: One base away lies a much larger clone, so this may be a sequencing read error. This chain uses TRBV3-1 with TRBJ2-3, with TRBD2 matching over 13 bases. The CDR3 has 19 amino acids. Germline V gene lookup returns CDR1 LGHDT and CDR2 YNNKEL (reference sequence). The CDR3 spells CGSSQDLLAGGIGTDTQYF. CDR3 bases: TGTGGCAGCAGCCAAGATCTACTAGCGGGAGGGATCGGCACAGATACGCAGTATTTT.

This clonotype was picked up a small number of times. This chain links TRBV14 with TRBJ1-2; D ambiguous. V was cut by 0 bases and J by 3 bases, with 5 bases left in between. This CDR3 contains 13 residues. CDR1 and CDR2 (germline): SGHDN, FVKESK. The CDR3 coding sequence is TGTGCCAGCAGCCAAGAAGGTTACTATGGCTACACCTTC. It specifies CASSQEGYYGYTF.

V is TRBV29-1 and J is TRBJ2-3, with D perhaps matching TRBD1 or TRBD2 (6 bases each). The germline gives CDR1 SQVTM, CDR2 ANQGSEA. Trimming cost V 7 bases and J 4 bases, with 15 bases left between them. The CDR3 loop spans 13 amino acids. The CDR3 sequence is CSGFGGRADTQYF. Written as DNA, the CDR3 is TGCAGCGGATTTGGGGGGCGCGCAGATACGCAGTATTTT.

Ten or more counts support this clonotype. The V call is TRBV2, the J call TRBJ2-1; TRBD1 aligns across 7 bases. Germline values: CDR1 SNHLY, CDR2 FYNNEI. V lost 0 bases to trimming and J lost 6 bases; unmatched junction nucleotides: 8. The CDR3 totals 16 residues. CDR3 residues: CASSEARGTGVNEQFF. CDR3 DNA: TGTGCCAGCAGTGAAGCGAGGGGAACAGGGGTCAATGAGCAGTTCTTC. Looking up the rest from reference TRBV2 and TRBJ2-1 gives the full variable domain: EPEVTQTPSHQVTQMGQEVILRCVPISNHLYFYWYRQILGQKVEFLVSFYNNEISEKSEIFDDQFSVERPDGSNFTLKIRSTKLEDSAMYFCASSEARGTGVNEQFFGPGTRLTVL.

The DNA of the CDR3 is TGTGCCAGTCGGGGGGCTAGCGGCCCCTACAATGAGCAGTTCTTC. Protein sequence: CASRGASGPYNEQFF. The chain links TRBV19 to TRBJ2-1, with D perhaps matching TRBD2 (7 bases). The CDR3 runs to 15 residues. CDR1 is LNHDA, CDR2 SQIVND, per germline (reference sequence). The germline V and J ends were trimmed by 8 bases and 2 bases, with 16 bases remaining between them.

This clonotype was observed many times. This chain links TRBV29-1 with TRBJ2-5, with D unclear. From germline, CDR1 is SQVTM and CDR2 ANQGSEA. This CDR3 region has 11 residues. The V and J ends lost 4 bases and 4 bases respectively, with 7 bases between them. CDR3 sequence: CSVVGGETQYF. CDR3 nucleotides: TGCAGCGTTGTAGGTGGAGAGACCCAGTACTTC.

This clonotype was seen at least ten times. The chain is built from TRBV19 and TRBJ1-1; D may be TRBD1 (5 bases). Trimming took off 7 bases at V and 1 base at J, with 10 bases between the two ends. This CDR3 is built from 13 residues. Germline loops: CDR1 LNHDA, CDR2 SQIVND (reference sequence). This CDR3 reads CASTPTANTEAFF. The DNA of the CDR3 is TGTGCCAGTACCCCGACAGCGAACACTGAAGCTTTCTTT.

Many counts were recorded for this clonotype. V gene TRBV20-1 combines with J gene TRBJ2-5, with 8 bases matching TRBD2. After removal of 1 base from V and 5 bases from J, the junction contained 9 bases not matched to a gene. This CDR3 region has 15 residues. Germline values: CDR1 DFQATT, CDR2 SNEGSKA (reference sequence). CDR3 coding DNA: TGCAGTGCTAGAGGGCGGGGACTAGGGCGGGAGACCCAGTACTTC. Protein sequence: CSARGRGLGRETQYF.

This clonotype appeared a few times. This sequence joins TRBV5-6 and TRBJ2-2, with D uncertain. V was cut by 3 bases and J by 4 bases, with 7 bases left in between. The CDR3 loop spans 13 amino acids. Per the germline V gene, CDR1 is SGHDT and CDR2 is YYEEEE. This CDR3 is CASSWSGTGELFF. The CDR3 nucleotides read TGTGCCAGCAGCTGGTCCGGCACCGGGGAGCTGTTTTTT.

This clonotype was observed many times. This chain connects TRBV29-1 to TRBJ1-2, with 9 bases aligning to TRBD1. Germline V gene data show CDR1 as SQVTM and CDR2 as ANQGSEA. The J segment lost 6 bases and the V segment lost 6 bases, leaving 8 bases of the junction unmatched. This CDR3 contains 13 residues. The CDR3, as DNA: TGCAGCGTCGACGCCGGGACAGGGCATGGCTACACCTTC. Protein: CSVDAGTGHGYTF.

This clonotype was recorded many times. V gene TRBV20-1 combines with J gene TRBJ2-1; D is tentatively TRBD1 or TRBD2 (5 bases each). Germline V CDR1 and CDR2: DFQATT, SNEGSKA (reference sequence). The V and J ends lost 3 bases and 6 bases respectively, with 18 bases between them. This CDR3 is built from 15 residues. Here the CDR3 DNA reads TGCAGTGCTAGCTTTGGTAGCCTGAGGGGCAATGAGCAGTTCTTC. Translation: CSASFGSLRGNEQFF.

This clonotype occurred a few times. The chain combines TRBV2 with TRBJ2-2; 14 nucleotides align to TRBD2. The CDR3 has 15 residues. CDR1 is SNHLY, CDR2 FYNNEI, per germline. Unmatched junction bases numbered 7, after V lost 6 bases and J lost 10 bases. DNA for the CDR3: TGTGCCAGCAGCACCGGGACTAGCGGGAGAGCGGAGCTGTTTTTT. Encoded protein: CASSTGTSGRAELFF.

There are many counts of this clonotype. V and J are TRBV28 and TRBJ2-1; D perhaps matches TRBD1 (6 bases). Germline V CDR1 and CDR2: MDHEN, SYDVKM. CDR3 length equals 17 residues. The germline V and J ends were trimmed by 8 bases and 4 bases, with 24 bases remaining between them. The CDR3, as DNA: TGTGCCAGCGGATCGAATTGGGACATCTCGAAATACAATGAGCAGTTCTTC. This sequence encodes CASGSNWDISKYNEQFF.